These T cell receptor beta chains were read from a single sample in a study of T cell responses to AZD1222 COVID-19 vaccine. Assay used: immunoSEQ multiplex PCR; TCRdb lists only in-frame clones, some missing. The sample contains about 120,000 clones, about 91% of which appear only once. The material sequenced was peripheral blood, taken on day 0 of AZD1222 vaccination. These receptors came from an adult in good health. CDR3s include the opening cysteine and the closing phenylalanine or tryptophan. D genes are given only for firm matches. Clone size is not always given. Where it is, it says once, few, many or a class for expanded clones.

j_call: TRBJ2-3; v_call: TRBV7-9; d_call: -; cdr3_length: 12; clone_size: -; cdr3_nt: TGTGCCAGCAGCCGGGACCCAGATACGCAGTATTTT; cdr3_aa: CASSRDPDTQYF
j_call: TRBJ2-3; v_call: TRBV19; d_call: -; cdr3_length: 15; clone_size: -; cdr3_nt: TGTGCCAGTCGCGACGGCAGCGTGAGCACAGATACGCAGTATTTT; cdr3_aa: CASRDGSVSTDTQYF
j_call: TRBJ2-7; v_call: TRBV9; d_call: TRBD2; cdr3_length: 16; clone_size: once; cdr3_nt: TGTGCCAGCAGCCCGGCGGGGGCGGGAGGTCCCTACGAGCAGTACTTC; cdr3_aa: CASSPAGAGGPYEQYF
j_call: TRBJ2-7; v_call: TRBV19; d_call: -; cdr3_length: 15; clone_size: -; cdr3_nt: TGTGCCAGTAGTTCCGCTAGCGTCGGCTCCTACGAGCAGTACTTC; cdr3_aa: CASSSASVGSYEQYF
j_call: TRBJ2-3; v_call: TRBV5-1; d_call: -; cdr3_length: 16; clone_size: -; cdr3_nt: TGCGCCAGCAGCAAAGGGACACTTCAGGGGTGGGATACGCAGTATTTT; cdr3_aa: CASSKGTLQGWDTQYF
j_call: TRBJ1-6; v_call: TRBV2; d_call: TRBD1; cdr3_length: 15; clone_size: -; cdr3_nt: TGTGCCAGCAGTCCACCGGACAGGGGGGGGTCACCCCTCCACTTT; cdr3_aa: CASSPPDRGGSPLHF
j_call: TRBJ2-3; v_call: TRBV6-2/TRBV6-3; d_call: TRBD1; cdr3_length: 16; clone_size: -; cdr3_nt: TGTGCCAGCAGTTACGGTCTGCAGGGGGTTCGGGATACGCAGTATTTT; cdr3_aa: CASSYGLQGVRDTQYF
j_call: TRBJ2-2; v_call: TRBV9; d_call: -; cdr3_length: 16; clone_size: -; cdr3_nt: TGTGCCAGCAGCGTAGGTGGAGGGAACAGGGCCGGGGAGCTGTTTTTT; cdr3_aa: CASSVGGGNRAGELFF
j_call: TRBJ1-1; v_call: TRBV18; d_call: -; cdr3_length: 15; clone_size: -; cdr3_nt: TGTGCCAGCTCACCACGGAACGGACAGCTCACTGAAGCTTTCTTT; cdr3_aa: CASSPRNGQLTEAFF
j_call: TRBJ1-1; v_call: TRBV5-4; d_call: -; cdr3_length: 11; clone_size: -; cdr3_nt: TGTGCCAGCGGGGGAGGGACTGAAGCTTTCTTT; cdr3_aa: CASGGGTEAFF
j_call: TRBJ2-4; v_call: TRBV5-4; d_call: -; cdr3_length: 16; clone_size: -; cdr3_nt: TGTGCCAGCAGCTTGGGTCTCCGGACAGAAAAAAACATTCAGTACTTC; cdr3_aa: CASSLGLRTEKNIQYF
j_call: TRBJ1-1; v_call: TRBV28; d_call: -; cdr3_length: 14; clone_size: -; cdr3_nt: TGTGCCAGCAGTTTCGAACAGCTCCACACTGAAGCTTTCTTT; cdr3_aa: CASSFEQLHTEAFF